One sample yielded the 14 T cell receptor beta chains listed below, sequenced in a study of Graves' ophthalmopathy and Graves' hyperthyroidism. Scientists amplified the TCR beta CDR3 regions from RNA transcripts. The authors performed first-round RT-PCR with HTBI primers and then a second-round multiplex PCR. MiXCR, run by TCRdb on the multiplex PCR reads, gives a single entry per CDR3 protein. Here the sample spans 350,000 to 400,000 distinct CDR3 sequences, approximately 20% being singletons. The sample was peripheral blood. All receptors derive from a woman younger than 30 with Graves' ophthalmopathy.

This clonotype has at least ten counts. The chain employs TRBV6-1 and TRBJ1-1, with D possibly TRBD1 on 6 matching bases. Between the trimmed V and J ends, which lost 0 bases and 3 bases, there was a span of 17 bases. Germline CDR1 reads MNHNS; CDR2 reads SASEGT. The CDR3 loop spans 17 amino acids. CDR3 loop: CASSEAGGPVYYTEAFF. The DNA for the CDR3 is TGTGCCAGCAGTGAAGCAGGGGGGCCCGTTTATTACACTGAAGCTTTCTTT.

This clonotype appeared many times. The chain links TRBV6-2 or TRBV6-3 to TRBJ1-1; TRBD1 might be the D (6 bases). Looked up from germline, CDR1 is MNHEY and CDR2 is SVGEGT. Trimming took off 2 bases at V and 6 bases at J, with 16 bases between the two ends. The CDR3 covers 15 residues. The CDR3 nucleotides read TGTGCCAGCAGTTACGTACAGGGAGTCGGCGCTGAAGCTTTCTTT. It encodes CASSYVQGVGAEAFF.

This chain connects TRBV12-3 or TRBV12-4 to TRBJ2-5; tentatively, D is TRBD2 (7 bases). Trimming left V 8 bases short and J 4 bases short, with 17 bases between. The CDR3 spans 14 residues. CDR3 DNA: TGTGCCAGCGCGCGGGGGCAGGGGAGAGAGACCCAGTACTTC. Translation gives CASARGQGRETQYF.

This clonotype was seen many times. The chain is built from TRBV6-1 and TRBJ2-6; D is perhaps TRBD2 (5 bases). Trimming took 2 bases from V and 2 from J, leaving 7 bases between them. From germline, CDR1 is MNHNS and CDR2 SASEGT. The CDR3 contains 15 residues. CDR3 residues: CASSEMGAGANVLTF. The DNA of the CDR3 is TGTGCCAGCAGTGAAATGGGAGCTGGGGCCAACGTCCTGACTTTC.

Many counts were recorded for this clonotype. This chain joins TRBV20-1 and TRBJ1-5; D possibly corresponds to TRBD1 (5 bases). This CDR3 has 12 amino acids. Germline V lookup: CDR1 DFQATT, CDR2 SNEGSKA (reference sequence). Trimming took off 1 base at V and 8 bases at J, with 9 bases between the two ends. DNA of the CDR3: TGCAGTGCTAGAGGGGGCAGGGAGCCCCAGCATTTT. This encodes CSARGGREPQHF.

This clonotype occurred many times. The chain carries TRBV9 and TRBJ1-5, with 7 bases aligning to TRBD1. The germline V gene encodes CDR1 SGDLS and CDR2 YYNGEE. The CDR3 is 16 amino acids. After removal of 3 bases from V and 1 base from J, the junction contained 7 bases not matched to a gene. The CDR3 loop reads CASSGSGGESNQPQHF. The DNA for the CDR3 is TGTGCCAGCAGCGGCTCAGGGGGGGAGAGCAATCAGCCCCAGCATTTT. The variable domain in full, completed from reference TRBV9 and TRBJ1-5, reads DSGVTQTPKHLITATGQRVTLRCSPRSGDLSVYWYQQSLDQGLQFLIQYYNGEERAKGNILERFSAQQFPDLHSELNLSSLELGDSALYFCASSGSGGESNQPQHFGDGTRLSIL.

This clonotype has a count of ten or more. The chain joins TRBV7-9 to TRBJ1-5, with unresolved D. From germline, CDR1 is SEHNR and CDR2 FQNEAQ (reference sequence). Trimming stripped 1 base from V and 4 bases from J, with 8 bases between. The CDR3 has 14 residues. The CDR3 sequence: CASSLEGQNQPQHF. In nucleotides, the CDR3 is TGTGCCAGCAGCTTAGAAGGGCAGAATCAGCCCCAGCATTTT.

This clonotype was seen repeatedly, ten times or more. For the CDR3, the DNA is TGTGCCAGTAGTGGAGGGGAGGAATATTCACCCCTCCACTTT. Residues: CASSGGEEYSPLHF. The J gene is TRBJ1-6, the V gene TRBV19, with D possibly matching TRBD1 (5 bases). V was shortened by 5 bases and J by 8 bases, with 13 bases between the two germline ends. The germline V gene encodes CDR1 LNHDA and CDR2 SQIVND (reference sequence). The CDR3 is made up of 14 amino acids. The full variable domain, in which reference TRBV19 and TRBJ1-6 provide the parts outside the CDR3, is DGGITQSPKYLFRKEGQNVTLSCEQNLNHDAMYWYRQDPGQGLRLIYYSQIVNDFQKGDIAEGYSVSREKKESFPLTVTSAQKNPTAFYLCASSGGEEYSPLHFGNGTRLTVT.

This clonotype was recorded many times. The chain joins TRBV20-1 to TRBJ1-5; unclear D gene. The CDR3 is 11 residues long. Deletions cut 3 bases from V and 7 bases from J, with 7 bases between. In germline, CDR1 is DFQATT, CDR2 SNEGSKA (reference sequence). The CDR3 is CSASLGQPQHF. Written as DNA, the CDR3 is TGCAGTGCTAGTTTAGGACAGCCCCAGCATTTT.

CDR3 sequence: CASSTRLAAETQYF. CDR3 in DNA: TGTGCCAGCAGTACTCGACTAGCCGCTGAGACCCAGTACTTC. V usage is TRBV12-3 or TRBV12-4 and J usage is TRBJ2-5; 7 bases map to TRBD2. This CDR3 comprises 14 residues. V shed 5 bases and J 5 bases; nucleotides not matched to a gene: 8.

This clonotype came up many times. V gene TRBV19 combines with J gene TRBJ1-1; no clear D gene. Trimming cost V 4 bases and J 5 bases, with 14 bases left between them. Germline V lookup: CDR1 LNHDA, CDR2 SQIVND (reference sequence). The CDR3 consists of 14 residues. The CDR3 region has the DNA TGTGCCAGTAGTACTGGACTGTCGAGAACTGAAGCTTTCTTT. Residues: CASSTGLSRTEAFF. Supplemented by reference TRBV19 and TRBJ1-1, the full variable domain reads DGGITQSPKYLFRKEGQNVTLSCEQNLNHDAMYWYRQDPGQGLRLIYYSQIVNDFQKGDIAEGYSVSREKKESFPLTVTSAQKNPTAFYLCASSTGLSRTEAFFGQGTRLTVV.

This clonotype occurred many times. V is TRBV7-9 and J is TRBJ2-5; D is uncertain. V was clipped by 1 base and J by 2 bases, with 8 bases between them. The CDR3 covers 14 residues. CDR1 is SEHNR and CDR2 is FQNEAQ in the germline V gene (reference sequence). CDR3 residues: CASSLEAGQETQYF. The CDR3 nucleotides read TGTGCCAGCAGCTTAGAGGCCGGGCAAGAGACCCAGTACTTC.

This sequence joins TRBV7-8 and TRBJ2-5, with D tentatively TRBD1 (5 bases). There are 13 residues in the CDR3. With 4 bases removed from V and 5 bases from J, the gap between germline ends came to 11 bases. The germline V gene encodes CDR1 SGHVS and CDR2 FQNEAQ. This CDR3 is CASSSRVRETQYF. The CDR3, as DNA: TGTGCCAGCAGCTCCAGGGTGAGGGAGACCCAGTACTTC. Using reference TRBV7-8 and TRBJ2-5 for the parts outside the CDR3, the full variable domain is GAGVSQSPRYKVAKRGQDVALRCDPISGHVSLFWYQQALGQGPEFLTYFQNEAQLDKSGLPSDRFFAERPEGSVSTLKIQRTQQEDSAVYLCASSSRVRETQYFGPGTRLLVL.

Many counts were recorded for this clonotype. The rearrangement joins TRBV29-1 to TRBJ2-7; 8 bases agree with TRBD2. V lost 6 bases to trimming and J lost 2 bases; unmatched junction nucleotides: 6. This CDR3 contains 13 residues. CDR1 and CDR2 from the germline V gene are SQVTM and ANQGSEA. This CDR3 reads CSVVSGIPYEQYF. CDR3 nucleotide sequence: TGCAGCGTCGTTAGCGGGATTCCCTACGAGCAGTACTTC.